The source of this T cell receptor beta chain is a study of T cells in Graves' hyperthyroidism and ophthalmopathy. Whole-study results and caveats: Stable hyperthyroidism and ophthalmopathy were separated using 13 V-J signatures. Ophthalmopathy got predicted by the model a median approximately 6 months before its onset.

This clonotype was picked up many times. Its antigen is unknown. CDR1 is DFQATT and CDR2 is SNEGSKA in the germline V gene (reference sequence). Trimming took 6 bases from V and 5 from J, leaving 17 bases between them. CDR3 size: 14 residues. The patients, who ranged from 18 to 65 in age, presented with newly diagnosed hyperthyroidism lasting under 2 months. What was amplified from RNA transcripts were TCR beta CDR3 regions. With the HTBI primer set, the TCR CDR3 went through a first round of RT-PCR. A single record per CDR3 protein comes from TCRdb applying MiXCR to the multiplex PCR reads. Of about 550,000 distinct CDR3 sequences in the sample, roughly 20% were seen once.

The TCR was taken from a young man with Graves' hyperthyroidism. The J gene is TRBJ2-4, the V gene TRBV20-1; D is ambiguous. Sequencing was performed on blood. The CDR3 reads CSAPAKGWENIQYF. In DNA form, the CDR3 reads TGCAGTGCGCCGGCTAAGGGCTGGGAAAACATTCAGTACTTC.